This T cell receptor (beta chain) was observed in a study of stem cell transplantation in POMP-related autoinflammatory disease. About the study: CD8+ T cells were low and CD4+ cells naive-skewed before transplant.

A note on this clone: Its specificity is not known.

Study-wide results and caveats: Patients with PRAID showed a restricted number of unique TRB V-J gene pairings.

The CDR3 contains 15 residues. Deletions cut 4 bases from V and 3 bases from J, with 12 bases between. Per germline, CDR1 KGHDR and CDR2 SFDVKD. Profiled with immunoSEQ multiplex PCR; TCRdb holds only in-frame clones, not every one. The sample gives 9,500 to 10,000 clones, around 75% of which show up once; approximately 4.4% is in the top ten. The chain uses TRBV24-1 and TRBJ1-5; a weak D match, TRBD1 (6 bases). The clonotype was recovered from a human patient with POMP-related autoinflammation and immune dysregulation (PRAID). Some T cells may be provided by the graft donor. The material was CD4+ T cells from PBMCs, obtained after stem cell transplantation. CDR3 DNA sequence: TGTGCCACCAGTGAGGTGGGGGCAATCAATCAGCCCCAGCATTTT. Its translation is CATSEVGAINQPQHF.